These 28 T cell receptor beta chains were all obtained from the same sample, sequenced in a study of post-analysis software for immune sequencing data. Whole-study findings and limits: TRBV5-6, TRBV5-1 and TRBV20-1 belonged to a set of roughly 5 TRBV segments that were more frequent in patients than controls.

TCR beta libraries were prepared from cDNA with unique molecular identifiers. Using its own MiXCR run on the PCR reads, TCRdb lists one record per CDR3 protein. In the table there are about 770,000 distinct CDR3 sequences, just over 45% of which are singletons. The antigens of these receptors remain unknown. Sequenced input: blood. The source is a girl aged 5-17 years with multiple sclerosis.

The rearrangement links TRBV19 to TRBJ2-5; possible D gene TRBD2, 5 bases. CDR3 size: 13 residues. Trimming shortened V by 3 bases and J by 11 bases, and 16 bases separated the two germline ends. Looked up from germline, CDR1 is LNHDA and CDR2 is SQIVND (reference sequence). The CDR3 sequence is CASSISTYGEQYF. The CDR3 bases are TGTGCCAGTAGTATTTCGACCTACGGGGAGCAGTACTTC.

In its sample, this clonotype was seen a few times. In nucleotides, the CDR3 is TGTGCCACCAGTGACCGCAGCCGAAGCGGGATTGAGAGCTCCTACAATGAGCAGTTCTTC. This sequence encodes CATSDRSRSGIESSYNEQFF. The V and J genes are TRBV24-1 and TRBJ2-1, with 7 bases matching TRBD2. This CDR3 spans 20 amino acids. After removal of 4 bases from V and 0 bases from J, the junction contained 17 bases not matched to a gene. Germline loops: CDR1 KGHDR, CDR2 SFDVKD.

The chain joins TRBV28 to TRBJ1-5, with TRBD1 matching 8 bases. V lost 5 bases, J lost 5 bases, and 8 bases stayed unmatched. In germline, CDR1 is MDHEN, CDR2 SYDVKM. CDR3 size: 15 residues. The CDR3 sequence is CASSPQTGGDQPQHF. Written as DNA, the CDR3 is TGTGCCAGCAGTCCACAAACAGGGGGGGATCAGCCCCAGCATTTT.

J is TRBJ2-3 and V is TRBV7-8; 8 bases are shared with TRBD2. Looked up from germline, CDR1 is SGHVS and CDR2 is FQNEAQ. The CDR3 consists of 15 residues. The ends lost 5 bases at V and 4 bases at J; junction bases unmatched: 8. The DNA of the CDR3 is TGTGCCAGCAGCAAAAGCGGGAGCGGTCCAGATACGCAGTATTTT. It is translated as CASSKSGSGPDTQYF.

As regards this clonotype: Its ends do not fully match the called genes, so a read error is possible. The chain combines TRBV9 with TRBJ2-6; D is unresolved. There are 15 residues in the CDR3. Germline V lookup: CDR1 SGDLS, CDR2 YYNGEE. CDR3 in DNA: TGTGCCGGCAGCGTAGGAAGCTCTGGGGCCAACGTCCTGACTTTC. Residues: CAGSVGSSGANVLTF. The full variable domain, with the rest looked up from reference TRBV9 and TRBJ2-6, is DSGVTQTPKHLITATGQRVTLRCSPRSGDLSVYWYQQSLDQGLQFLIQYYNGEERAKGNILERFSAQQFPDLHSELNLSSLELGDSALYFCAGSVGSSGANVLTFGAGSRLTVL.

The chain recombines TRBV15 with TRBJ2-5; 7 bases are a match to TRBD1. Germline CDR1 LNHNV, CDR2 YYDKDF (reference sequence). This CDR3 has 18 residues. J was trimmed by 3 bases and V by 4 bases; bases with no gene match: 17. CDR3 sequence reads: CATSTSLYRGWGKETQYF. The CDR3 DNA reads TGTGCCACCAGCACCAGTTTGTACAGGGGATGGGGGAAAGAGACCCAGTACTTC.

This rearrangement joins TRBV24-1 to TRBJ1-1, with D perhaps TRBD1 (5 bases). CDR1 and CDR2 from the germline V gene are KGHDR and SFDVKD. This CDR3 comprises 15 residues. Trimming shortened V by 7 bases and J by 2 bases, and 16 bases separated the two germline ends. CDR3: CATSLTLRGNTEAFF. The DNA of the CDR3 is TGTGCCACCAGCCTCACCTTAAGGGGAAACACTGAAGCTTTCTTT.

The V gene is TRBV5-1, the J gene TRBJ2-1; 9 bases agree with TRBD2. The CDR3 length is 15 residues. V trimming: 8 bases; J trimming: 8 bases; junction bases outside the gene matches: 14. CDR1 SGHRS and CDR2 YFSETQ come from the germline V gene. Written as DNA, the CDR3 is TGCGCCAGTAGCCCCAATAGCGGGAGCCCCCATGAGCAGTTCTTC. Residues: CASSPNSGSPHEQFF.

Comment on this clonotype: Since the CDR3 does not end with the conserved phenylalanine or tryptophan, this likely comes from a read error. The chain combines TRBV24-1 with TRBJ2-5, with 8 bases identical to TRBD1. CDR3 length equals 15 residues. The germline gives CDR1 KGHDR, CDR2 SFDVKD. V was pared by 4 bases and J by 4 bases, with 7 bases of the junction left unmatched. CDR3 sequence: CATSEPTGVTETQYL. DNA of the CDR3: TGTGCCACCAGTGAACCGACAGGGGTGACAGAGACCCAGTACTTA.

The CDR3 nucleotides are TGCAGTGCTAGAGACGCTTGGAAGGTCACAGATACGCAGTATTTT. Translation: CSARDAWKVTDTQYF. The chain carries TRBV20-1 and TRBJ2-3; D remains ambiguous. V dropped 0 bases and J dropped 2 bases, with 12 bases sitting between them. The CDR3 is 15 residues long. Germline values: CDR1 DFQATT, CDR2 SNEGSKA (reference sequence).

A word on this clonotype: Germline is not matched at one junction end, which may reflect a read error. The J gene is TRBJ2-1, the V gene TRBV4-3, with 7 nucleotides matching TRBD2. Germline V lookup: CDR1 LGHNA, CDR2 YSLEER. This CDR3 contains 16 residues. As DNA, the CDR3 is TGCGCCAGCAGCCTCCTGGGGGGGAGCTCCTACAGTGAGCAGTTCTTC. Its protein product is CASSLLGGSSYSEQFF.

The sample holds a few counts of this clonotype. The chain combines TRBV6-5 with TRBJ2-1, with 9 positions matching TRBD2. Germline assignment: CDR1 MNHEY and CDR2 SVGAGI. The ends lost 7 bases at V and 2 bases at J; junction bases unmatched: 6. The CDR3 extends over 15 amino acids. For the CDR3, the DNA is TGTGCCAGCACGCCGACTAGCGGCGCCTACAATGAGCAGTTCTTC. Its protein product is CASTPTSGAYNEQFF.

The chain recombines TRBV20-1 with TRBJ2-3; TRBD2 is a possible D gene (6 bases). The germline V gene encodes CDR1 DFQATT and CDR2 SNEGSKA (reference sequence). CDR3 length: 12 amino acids. Trimming took off 1 base at V and 8 bases at J, with 10 bases between the two ends. CDR3 sequence: CSARVRGATQYF. The CDR3 nucleotides are TGCAGTGCTAGAGTGCGGGGCGCTACGCAGTATTTT.

This clonotype was observed a handful of times. V and J are TRBV27 and TRBJ1-2, with a tentative D call TRBD1 (5 bases). Trimming removed 6 bases from V and 6 bases from J, with 11 bases in between. Germline CDR1 MNHEY, CDR2 SMNVEV (reference sequence). This CDR3 is 12 amino acids long. Here the CDR3 DNA reads TGTGCCAGCAGGGGACGGCCTGATGGCTACACCTTC. Protein: CASRGRPDGYTF.

This clonotype was seen a handful of times. The genes are TRBV29-1 and TRBJ1-2; D ambiguous. Trimming stripped 6 bases from V and 8 bases from J, with 13 bases between. Germline V CDR1 and CDR2: SQVTM, ANQGSEA. CDR3 length equals 11 residues. CDR3 protein: CSVLSKFGYTF. The CDR3 DNA reads as TGCAGCGTCCTTAGTAAATTCGGCTACACCTTC.

V is TRBV9 and J is TRBJ2-1; unclear D gene. CDR3 length equals 15 residues. CDR1 and CDR2 from the germline V gene are SGDLS and YYNGEE. The V end was cut by 0 bases, the J end by 0 bases, with 7 bases between. The CDR3 loop is CASSVGLSSYNEQFF. The CDR3 nucleotides read TGTGCCAGCAGCGTAGGCCTCAGCTCCTACAATGAGCAGTTCTTC.

The chain combines TRBV29-1 with TRBJ1-1, with D possibly matching TRBD1 (5 bases). The CDR3 spans 14 residues. In germline, CDR1 is SQVTM, CDR2 ANQGSEA. Trimming stripped 6 bases from V and 1 base from J, with 15 bases between. CDR3 loop: CSVRALGTNTEAFF. CDR3 DNA: TGCAGCGTGAGGGCGTTGGGGACGAACACTGAAGCTTTCTTT. The full variable domain, rest sourced from reference TRBV29-1 and TRBJ1-1, is SAVISQKPSRDICQRGTSLTIQCQVDSQVTMMFWYRQQPGQSLTLIATANQGSEATYESGFVIDKFPISRPNLTFSTLTVSNMSPEDSSIYLCSVRALGTNTEAFFGQGTRLTVV.

The chain uses TRBV7-9 and TRBJ2-3, with 8 bases fitting TRBD1. The V and J ends lost 8 bases and 4 bases, in that order; junction bases with no gene match: 11. CDR1 is SEHNR, CDR2 FQNEAQ, per germline (reference sequence). The CDR3 is made up of 15 amino acids. CDR3 sequence (DNA): TGTGCCAGCGGCCGCGACAGGGGATATGCAGATACGCAGTATTTT. Its protein product is CASGRDRGYADTQYF.

This clonotype was observed once. The rearrangement uses TRBV12-3 or TRBV12-4 and TRBJ2-5, with D perhaps TRBD2 (5 bases). The V end was cut by 5 bases, the J end by 11 bases, with 24 bases between. CDR3 length: 15 amino acids. The CDR3 loop reads CASSLPDLAGNEQYF. The DNA of the CDR3 is TGTGCCAGCAGTCTCCCTGACTTGGCCGGGAATGAGCAGTACTTC.

V and J are TRBV20-1 and TRBJ2-7; tentatively, D is TRBD2 (6 bases). CDR1 is DFQATT and CDR2 is SNEGSKA in the germline V gene (reference sequence). Trimming pared 7 bases from V and 0 bases from J, leaving 13 bases between. CDR3 length: 13 residues. CDR3 DNA sequence: TGCAGTGGGAGGGGTAGAGGCTCCTACGAGCAGTACTTC. This sequence encodes CSGRGRGSYEQYF.

This sequence joins TRBV28 and TRBJ2-5, with TRBD2 as a possible D gene (5 bases). CDR3 length: 15 amino acids. V lost 4 bases and J 1 base, leaving 13 bases between the germline ends. Germline assignment: CDR1 MDHEN and CDR2 SYDVKM. CDR3 sequence: CASSSRGILQETQYF. The CDR3 region has the DNA TGTGCCAGCAGTTCTAGAGGGATCCTCCAAGAGACCCAGTACTTC. Variable domain in full (rest from reference TRBV28 and TRBJ2-5): DVKVTQSSRYLVKRTGEKVFLECVQDMDHENMFWYRQDPGLGLRLIYFSYDVKMKEKGDIPEGYSVSREKKERFSLILESASTNQTSMYLCASSSRGILQETQYFGPGTRLLVL.

This chain joins TRBV5-1 and TRBJ2-2; a weak D match, TRBD1 (7 bases). Germline values: CDR1 SGHRS, CDR2 YFSETQ. V was cut by 7 bases and J by 3 bases, with 10 bases left in between. This CDR3 is built from 13 residues. CDR3 nucleotides: TGCGCCAGCCGCAGGGGGGACACCGGGGAGCTGTTTTTT. It is translated as CASRRGDTGELFF.

This clonotype was detected a few times. The rearrangement links TRBV20-1 to TRBJ2-7; 8 bases fit TRBD2. The CDR3 loop spans 15 amino acids. CDR1 is DFQATT, CDR2 SNEGSKA, per germline (reference sequence). Trimming removed 3 bases from V and 6 bases from J; junction bases left unmatched: 13. In nucleotides, the CDR3 is TGCAGTGCTAGTAAAGTAGGACTAGCACCTCTCGAGCAGTACTTC. This encodes CSASKVGLAPLEQYF.

This clonotype was observed a handful of times. J is TRBJ2-6 and V is TRBV3-1; D assignment may be TRBD1 or TRBD2 (5 bases each). The V end lost 3 bases, the J end lost 4 bases, and 16 bases lay between the germline ends. CDR3 length: 17 residues. Germline V lookup: CDR1 LGHDT, CDR2 YNNKEL (reference sequence). In DNA form, the CDR3 reads TGTGCCAGCAGCCATGAACTGGGGGTGGCCGGGGCCAACGTCCTGACTTTC. Protein: CASSHELGVAGANVLTF.

This clonotype was seen only a few times. The chain carries TRBV7-8 and TRBJ2-3; the D is unclear. Germline values: CDR1 SGHVS, CDR2 FQNEAQ. Trimming took 5 bases from V and 8 from J, leaving 11 bases between them. The CDR3 sequence is 12 residues long. This CDR3 is CASSPNLGTQYF. CDR3 in DNA: TGTGCCAGCAGCCCTAATCTGGGTACGCAGTATTTT.

The rearrangement uses TRBV7-8 and TRBJ2-7, with TRBD2 identical over 12 bases. J was trimmed by 6 bases and V by 1 base; bases with no gene match: 4. CDR1 is SGHVS, CDR2 FQNEAQ, per germline. The CDR3 length is 15 residues. CDR3 protein: CASSLGTSGTSEQYF. The CDR3 DNA is TGTGCCAGCAGCTTAGGGACTAGCGGGACGAGCGAGCAGTACTTC.

Comments on this clonotype: At one end the junction does not follow the germline gene, possibly because of a read error. V usage is TRBV29-1 and J usage is TRBJ2-6; D may be TRBD1 (5 bases). This CDR3 has 15 amino acids. CDR1 SQVTM and CDR2 ANQGSEA come from the germline V gene. CDR3 sequence (DNA): TGCAGCATAACAATTCCCGACTCTGGGGCCAACGCCCTGACTTTC. Amino acid sequence: CSITIPDSGANALTF.

The V call is TRBV10-3, the J call TRBJ2-3; perhaps D is TRBD1 or TRBD2 (6 bases each). This CDR3 is 17 amino acids long. Germline V CDR1 and CDR2: ENHRY, SYGVKD. Trimming left V 2 bases short and J 3 bases short, with 18 bases between. The CDR3: CAISEPTGQGRTDTQYF. CDR3 DNA: TGTGCCATCAGTGAGCCGACGGGCCAGGGGAGGACAGATACGCAGTATTTT.